A single sample gave rise to the 25 T cell receptor beta chains below, sequenced in a study of PD-1 blockade in classical Hodgkin lymphoma. With no exception, relapse followed autologous stem cell transplantation in all patients, and brentuximab vedotin exposure varied. Measured with immunoSEQ multiplex PCR; TCRdb has only the in-frame clones, and not every one. The table lists about 40,000 clones, 70% to 80% of them singletons. The specimen was peripheral blood mononuclear cells (PBMCs), collected at baseline. The receptors here all came from a human donor with classical Hodgkin lymphoma.

The rearrangement joins TRBV21-1 to TRBJ2-4. TRBV21-1 is deemed a pseudogene. This CDR3 region has 13 residues. In nucleotides, the CDR3 is TGTGCCAGCAGCAAAAGGGCCGCAAACATTCAGTACTTC. As protein: CASSKRAANIQYF.

This clone counts as medium-sized. The J gene is TRBJ1-1, the V gene TRBV7-8; 9 bases are shared with TRBD1. V shed 0 bases, J shed 0 bases, and the junction held 5 bases outside the gene matches. The CDR3 extends over 17 amino acids. Germline lookup yields CDR1 SGHVS and CDR2 FQNEAQ. The CDR3 sequence is CASSLAGTGPLNTEAFF. The CDR3 DNA follows: TGTGCCAGCAGCTTAGCAGGGACAGGGCCCCTGAACACTGAAGCTTTCTTT.

The V and J genes are TRBV7-9 and TRBJ2-7; TRBD1 matches 12 bases. Looked up from germline, CDR1 is SEHNR and CDR2 is FQNEAQ (reference sequence). There are 16 residues in the CDR3. The J segment lost 0 bases and the V segment lost 5 bases, leaving 5 bases of the junction unmatched. The chain's CDR3 is CASSAGTGGSSYEQYF. The CDR3 DNA follows: TGTGCCAGCAGCGCGGGGACAGGGGGCTCCTCCTACGAGCAGTACTTC.

Written as DNA, the CDR3 is TGTGCCAGCAGCTCAATAGTCCAAGGGACCTACGAGCAGTACTTC. Amino acid sequence: CASSSIVQGTYEQYF. This chain connects TRBV7-9 to TRBJ2-7, with D hard to call. The CDR3 consists of 15 residues. Germline-derived CDR1 and CDR2 are SEHNR and FQNEAQ (reference sequence). V gave up 4 bases and J gave up 2 bases, with 15 bases separating them.

V gene TRBV23-1 combines with J gene TRBJ1-1; D possibly corresponds to TRBD1 (5 bases). TRBV23-1 is annotated as an ORF whose role is uncertain. This CDR3 spans 16 amino acids. V gave up 2 bases and J gave up 0 bases, with 13 bases separating them. CDR3 sequence (DNA): TGCGCCAGCAGTCAAACGCGAAAGGGGTTGAACACTGAAGCTTTCTTT. It is translated as CASSQTRKGLNTEAFF.

The chain employs TRBV30 and TRBJ1-1; D call uncertain. V lost 4 bases to trimming and J lost 2 bases, with 14 bases between them. Germline values: CDR1 GTSNPN, CDR2 SVGIG (reference sequence). The CDR3 sequence is 14 residues long. The CDR3 region has the DNA TGTGCCTGGATACAGTTAATTACAAACACTGAAGCTTTCTTT. Protein: CAWIQLITNTEAFF.

The chain uses TRBV28 and TRBJ1-5; D is ambiguous. There are 14 residues in the CDR3. Trimming pared 4 bases from V and 4 bases from J, leaving 11 bases between. From germline, CDR1 is MDHEN and CDR2 SYDVKM. As DNA, the CDR3 is TGTGCCAGCAGTTCTCCGGGAGCTAATCAGCCCCAGCATTTT. This translates into CASSSPGANQPQHF.

The rearrangement uses TRBV6-6 and TRBJ2-4, with 7 bases identical to TRBD2. This CDR3 has 15 residues. V shed 8 bases and J 1 base; nucleotides not matched to a gene: 8. In germline, CDR1 is MNHNY, CDR2 SVGAGI (reference sequence). DNA for the CDR3: TGTGCCAGCTCATCAGCGGGAACTGCCAAAAACATTCAGTACTTC. Residues: CASSSAGTAKNIQYF.

This rearrangement joins TRBV28 to TRBJ2-1; possibly TRBD1 or TRBD2 for D (5 bases each). The germline CDR1 and CDR2 sequences are MDHEN and SYDVKM. This CDR3 is built from 16 residues. Trimming pared 6 bases from V and 0 bases from J, leaving 15 bases between. Here the CDR3 DNA reads TGTGCCAGCAGGGAGGTGGGGGATCGCTCCTACAATGAGCAGTTCTTC. It specifies CASREVGDRSYNEQFF.

This clone was observed once. V usage is TRBV6-5 and J usage is TRBJ1-1; D gene uncertain. V was clipped by 3 bases and J by 6 bases, with 14 bases between them. The CDR3 is 14 residues long. Germline V gene lookup returns CDR1 MNHEY and CDR2 SVGAGI. The CDR3 loop reads CASSYLGRKPEAFF. In nucleotides, the CDR3 is TGTGCCAGCAGTTATTTGGGAAGGAAACCTGAAGCTTTCTTT.

By share, this clone counts as medium-sized (0.01 to 0.1%). The chain joins TRBV19 to TRBJ1-1; 7 bases agree with TRBD1. J gave up 1 base and V 6 bases, and 5 bases lay outside the gene matches. CDR3 size: 14 residues. The V gene's germline CDR1 is LNHDA and CDR2 SQIVND (reference sequence). The DNA of the CDR3 is TGTGCCAGTAGCTTACAGGGGTGGAACACTGAAGCTTTCTTT. Translation gives CASSLQGWNTEAFF.

Comments on this clone: One junction end does not reproduce the germline sequence, and a read error may be involved. This chain joins TRBV6-5 and TRBJ1-2, with 7 bases lining up with TRBD1. CDR1 MNHEY and CDR2 SVGAGI come from the germline V gene. CDR3 length: 13 amino acids. CDR3: CASRGGGPYRYTF. Written as DNA, the CDR3 is TGTGCCAGCAGAGGAGGGGGCCCCTATCGCTACACCTTC.

This clone appeared a few times. CDR3 in DNA: TGTGCCAGCAGTTCTCGCAATGAGCAGTTCTTC. Amino acid sequence: CASSSRNEQFF. This sequence joins TRBV27 and TRBJ2-1; no clear D gene. V was cut by 4 bases and J by 6 bases, with 4 bases left in between. CDR3 size: 11 residues. Germline loops: CDR1 MNHEY, CDR2 SMNVEV (reference sequence).

The gene calls are TRBV28 and TRBJ2-2; tentatively, D is TRBD1 or TRBD2 (5 bases each). Germline CDR1 is MDHEN and CDR2 is SYDVKM. Deletions cut 10 bases from V and 6 bases from J, with 21 bases between. This CDR3 region has 15 residues. DNA for the CDR3: TGTGCCACCCTAATACAGGTGGAGGCCTCCGGGGAGCTGTTTTTT. Translated, it gives CATLIQVEASGELFF. Full variable domain (rest looked up from reference TRBV28 and TRBJ2-2): DVKVTQSSRYLVKRTGEKVFLECVQDMDHENMFWYRQDPGLGLRLIYFSYDVKMKEKGDIPEGYSVSREKKERFSLILESASTNQTSMYLCATLIQVEASGELFFGEGSRLTVL.

In this sample, this clone turned up a few times. CDR3 nucleotide sequence: TGTGCCAGCTCACCAGTTAGTTCGTCAGTGACAGGGACCTCCCAAGAGACCCAGTACTTC. The encoded protein is CASSPVSSSVTGTSQETQYF. The genes are TRBV18 and TRBJ2-5, with TRBD1 matching over 7 bases. This CDR3 has 20 amino acids. Germline V gives CDR1 KGHSH, CDR2 LQKENI. V lost 2 bases, J lost 1 base, and 19 bases stayed unmatched. Drawing the rest from reference TRBV18 and TRBJ2-5, the complete variable domain is NAGVMQNPRHLVRRRGQEARLRCSPMKGHSHVYWYRQLPEEGLKFMVYLQKENIIDESGMPKERFSAEFPKEGPSILRIQQVVRGDSAAYFCASSPVSSSVTGTSQETQYFGPGTRLLVL.

The chain combines TRBV28 with TRBJ1-2, with a possible D match to TRBD1 (5 bases). The CDR3 runs 14 residues. Germline V gives CDR1 MDHEN, CDR2 SYDVKM. The V end was cut by 5 bases, the J end by 8 bases, with 18 bases between. CDR3 protein: CASSPPGRAFGYTF. The DNA for the CDR3 is TGTGCCAGCAGTCCCCCGGGCAGGGCGTTCGGCTACACCTTC.

V is TRBV7-2 and J is TRBJ1-6, with a weak D call TRBD1 (5 bases). Germline assignment: CDR1 SGHTA and CDR2 FQGNSA. The germline V and J ends were trimmed by 6 bases and 9 bases, with 15 bases remaining between them. The CDR3 is 14 residues long. CDR3 bases: TGTGCCAGCAGTCCAATCCCCGGGGGTTCACCCCTCCACTTT. This sequence encodes CASSPIPGGSPLHF.

The gene calls are TRBV7-9 and TRBJ2-1, with TRBD1 matching over 7 bases. The CDR3 sequence is 11 residues long. V gave up 3 bases and J gave up 12 bases; unmatched junction bases: 2. The V gene's germline CDR1 is SEHNR and CDR2 FQNEAQ (reference sequence). The CDR3 nucleotides are TGTGCCAGCAGCTTCGAGGGGGCGCAGTTCTTC. Protein product: CASSFEGAQFF.

The rearrangement links TRBV5-6 to TRBJ1-5, with D unresolved. The length of the CDR3 is 15 residues. CDR1 and CDR2 (germline): SGHDT, YYEEEE. Trimming shortened V by 0 bases and J by 3 bases, and 10 bases separated the two germline ends. The CDR3 loop is CASSLGWVANQPQHF. The DNA of the CDR3 is TGTGCCAGCAGCTTGGGTTGGGTTGCCAATCAGCCCCAGCATTTT.

This chain joins TRBV4-3 and TRBJ1-2; a possible D gene is TRBD1 (5 bases). The CDR3 has 14 amino acids. Germline loops: CDR1 LGHNA, CDR2 YSLEER. The V end was cut by 1 base, the J end by 3 bases, with 9 bases between. The chain's CDR3 is CASSQGREDYGYTF. CDR3 coding DNA: TGCGCCAGCAGCCAAGGCAGGGAGGACTATGGCTACACCTTC.

The chain uses TRBV7-9 and TRBJ1-2; D remains ambiguous. This CDR3 has 11 amino acids. Germline loops: CDR1 SEHNR, CDR2 FQNEAQ (reference sequence). V lost 8 bases and J 5 bases, leaving 9 bases between the germline ends. The CDR3 nucleotides read TGTGCCAGCTCGTCGGGGTATGGCTACACCTTC. Amino acid sequence: CASSSGYGYTF. Full variable domain (remainder filled in from reference TRBV7-9 and TRBJ1-2): DTGVSQNPRHKITKRGQNVTFRCDPISEHNRLYWYRQTLGQGPEFLTYFQNEAQLEKSRLLSDRFSAERPKGSFSTLEIQRTEQGDSAMYLCASSSGYGYTFGSGTRLTVV.

The J gene is TRBJ2-1, the V gene TRBV4-2; possible D gene TRBD2, 5 bases. This CDR3 contains 15 residues. CDR1 is LGHNA, CDR2 YNFKEQ, per germline. V was trimmed by 1 base and J by 8 bases, leaving 15 bases between them. The CDR3 loop is CASSQVGGLVDEQFF. The CDR3 nucleotides are TGTGCCAGCAGCCAAGTCGGAGGCCTAGTAGATGAGCAGTTCTTC.

CDR3 nucleotide sequence: TGTGCCAGCAGCCCGCCGGGGTACGAAGGTTCACCCCTCCACTTT. Residues: CASSPPGYEGSPLHF. The V and J genes are TRBV7-2 and TRBJ1-6; no reliable D call. The CDR3 covers 15 residues. V lost 5 bases and J lost 9, with 17 bases in between. Looked up from germline, CDR1 is SGHTA and CDR2 is FQGNSA.

This clone appeared many times. The chain links TRBV5-1 to TRBJ1-1, with D uncertain. The V and J ends lost 4 bases and 4 bases respectively, with 11 bases between them. This CDR3 region has 13 residues. Per the germline V gene, CDR1 is SGHRS and CDR2 is YFSETQ. CDR3 protein: CASSLNSGTEAFF. The CDR3 coding sequence is TGCGCCAGCAGCCTAAATTCGGGCACTGAAGCTTTCTTT.

This chain joins TRBV27 and TRBJ1-2; tentative D call: TRBD1 (5 bases). This CDR3 is built from 13 residues. CDR1 is MNHEY, CDR2 SMNVEV, per germline (reference sequence). V was clipped by 4 bases and J by 2 bases, with 8 bases between them. The CDR3: CASSSQGNYGYTF. CDR3 coding DNA: TGTGCCAGCAGTTCGCAGGGCAACTATGGCTACACCTTC.